This T cell receptor (beta chain) was recorded in a study of T cells in localized non-small cell lung cancer. Study-level points and caveats: Greater blood T cell density accompanied longer overall survival.

Here immunoSEQ multiplex PCR was the method, and the copy in TCRdb shows in-frame clones only, minus some. The sample yields 7,000 to 8,500 clones, under 65% seen once. In its sample, this clone was seen a few times. The target antigen is unknown. Germline is not matched at one junction end, which may reflect a read error. The sequencing used lymph node tissue, collected before any cancer treatment. This TCR derives from a female donor older than 55 with stage I lung adenocarcinoma.

The CDR3 bases are TGTGCTTGGAGTGAAGGTCGGACGGCCGGCCTCTTGAACACTGAAGCTTTCTTT. It codes for CAWSEGRTAGLLNTEAFF. The chain has TRBV30 and TRBJ1-1; D gene unclear. The CDR3 extends over 18 amino acids. Germline V gene sequence: CDR1 GTSNPN, CDR2 SVGIG (reference sequence).